This T cell receptor (beta chain) stems from a study of blood T cell repertoires in COVID-19. Study overall: Both acute and convalescent COVID-19 samples were obtained from the United States, Italy and Spain. In each case, the material was cDNA or gDNA derived from T cells, B-cell-depleted T cells, or PBMCs.

As handled by the study authors: Estimation of nucleated cell counts relied on the amplification of reference gene primers. The data were produced by immunoSEQ multiplex PCR, yet TCRdb's version contains in-frame clones alone and is incomplete. V, J and clone size derive from that table, while D and trimming were established from the DNA sequence. The data show about 140,000 clones, with around 80% seen just once and about 4% held by the top ten. The CDR3 is 13 residues long. With 7 bases clipped from V and 2 bases from J, the junction kept 6 bases outside the gene matches. Looked up from germline, CDR1 is SQVTM and CDR2 is ANQGSEA.

The origin of this receptor is an older man who had recovered from COVID-19. The chain employs TRBV29-1 and TRBJ1-2, with 8 nucleotides matching TRBD1. Input material: peripheral blood. The CDR3 spells CSAEDRENYGYTF. The CDR3 DNA sequence: TGCAGCGCCGAGGACAGGGAGAACTATGGCTACACCTTC.